This T cell receptor (beta chain) was sequenced during a study of cytomegalovirus exposure and HLA in healthy donors (dated by TCRdb to about 2017). Broadly, across the study: In an earlier analysis of some 550 of the donors, about 270 Gb of sequence data and just under 120 million unique TCR beta sequences from roughly 190 million T cells were reported. Donor age, sex, ethnicity and CMV serostatus were compiled alongside the repertoire data. Among roughly 400 genotyped donors of the cohort, an average of approximately 200,000 unique TCR beta nucleotide sequences was sequenced per donor, of which roughly 17% were non-productive. A later analysis re-analyzed previously published TCR beta repertoires from 650 to 800 donors and added high-resolution HLA genotyping to study TCR occurrence patterns. The study was designed to test whether signatures of past pathogen exposure could be identified by cataloging public T cell receptors. Typing coverage differed by locus: A, B, C, DRB1 and DQB1 were typed in roughly 629-630 donors, DQA1 in about 510, DPA1 in over 600, and DPB1 in approximately 450. An early release covering 550 to 650 HLA-typed donors comprised approximately 290 gigabases of sequencing data and 65 million to 100 million unique TCR sequences. The T cell repertoires of 666 subjects were profiled by immunosequencing and related to cytomegalovirus serostatus. Besides the first cohort of under 700 subjects, a separate validation cohort made up of 90 to 150 different subjects was used. Among the roughly 400 genotyped donors, under 90% belonged to the genetic ancestry cluster associated with self-reported Caucasian donors. Five DR-DQ haplotypes were handled as single units for association and clustering, since linkage in the cohort was strong. A later genetic analysis took genome-wide SNP genotypes for about 55% of the 666 donors and used that subset as a discovery cohort. HLA typing covered class I and class II loci at four-digit resolution. All discovery cohort repertoires had been generated on a single sequencing platform. High-throughput TCR immunosequencing, statistical association of individual TCRs with disease status, and machine learning were combined to predict cytomegalovirus infection status. To decide whether each TCR beta V gene segment behaved as functional or pseudogenic, an earlier analysis of approximately 600 of the donors relied on high-throughput TCR beta sequencing. The later analysis used no new phenotypic data to find candidate immune exposures, relying instead on TCR beta sequences and their occurrence across donors.

In total, roughly 670 healthy bone marrow donors made up the cohort. At the time of sampling, all cohort members were nominally healthy, though unrecorded immune exposures were likely present. The donor tested CMV seropositive and was one of the 289 seropositive cohort members. Each donor provided a peripheral blood sample, and peripheral blood mononuclear cells were used for TCR beta sequencing. Genomic DNA was extracted from the blood cell samples with the Qiagen DNeasy Blood Extraction Kit. V is reduced by 5 bases and J by 5 bases, leaving a spacing of 15 bases between them. The CDR3 goes from the cysteine to the phenylalanine over 14 residues. Just CDR3 DNA is preserved here, 42 bases in frame from base 1. From the germline V gene, CDR1 is MDHEN and CDR2 is SYDVKM. Library preparation was by the immunoSEQ multiplex PCR assay. A mixture of 60 forward primers for TCR Vbeta segments and 13 reverse primers for TCR Jbeta segments was used in the multiplex PCR. A multiplex PCR assay on genomic DNA amplified the CDR3 region of rearranged TCR beta genes. On the Illumina HiSeq System, the amplified TCR beta libraries were sequenced as 87-base-pair reads. Per the source publication's procedure: Across the 600 to 700 repertoires, a later analysis counted roughly 77 million unique TCR beta chains, around 10 million of which were shared by at least two donors. Raw reads were error-corrected and collapsed into unique sequences by a nearest-neighbor algorithm in which closely related sequences were merged to remove PCR and sequencing errors. V, D and J gene segments were assigned by aligning CDR3 sequences to IMGT reference sequences. For a sequence to be retained, a match of at least six nucleotides was required to both a V gene segment and a J gene segment. Rearrangements were called productive when the CDR3 lacked stop codons and stayed in frame with V and J; all others were non-productive. Following IMGT convention, CDR3 was defined as the stretch from the second conserved V-encoded cysteine up to the conserved J-encoded phenylalanine. The earlier analysis of some 550 of the donors excluded any sequence lacking an unambiguous match to a single V gene segment. An earlier analysis of over 450 of the donors classified V segments as functional when productive rearrangements were above 56.7% and as segregating when the standard deviation between donors was above 5%. To diagnose cytomegalovirus status from the catalog of TCR beta chain sequences, a statistical classification framework was built. In a later analysis, TCR nucleotide sequences were compared against IMGT/GENE-DB human TR gene sequences so that V and J genes could be assigned. The TCRdist pipeline was used in a later analysis to assign CDR3 sequences and most-parsimonious VDJ recombination scenarios. In a later analysis, each TCR beta chain was defined by its CDR3 amino acid sequence together with its V-gene family, and reads without a unique V-gene family were excluded. To address suspected cross-contamination and a sequencing artifact, a later analysis removed 550 to 750 highly shared, low-generation-probability nucleotide sequences. In a later analysis, a clonal expansion index for each public chain was calculated from normalized within-repertoire ranks of inferred template counts. In a later analysis, generation probabilities were computed with a VDJ recombination model fitted to out-of-frame rearrangements, and the resulting probabilities were checked against IGoR. In a later analysis, hypergeometric tests were used to score TCR-TCR, TCR-HLA and TCR-CMV co-occurrence, with a repertoire-size bias correction applied to TCR pairs. In a later analysis, false discovery rates were estimated by permuting HLA or CMV assignments 20 times. A later analysis grouped co-occurring TCRs with DBSCAN, adding TCRdist sequence similarity when clustering within HLA-allele-positive subsets. Repertoires with fewer than 30,000 or more than 120,000 public chains were left out of co-occurrence clustering, as were roughly five repertoires with anomalous nucleotide sharing. Not all clones reach the TCRdb copy of this immuneACCESS table, which keeps in-frame sequences only. Checked studies attribute under half of the gap to unresolved V genes and leave the rest unexplained. The DNA gave D and trimming, while V, J and clone size come from that table. The sample table records roughly 140,000 clones; more than 80% of these occur just once. Clones ranked in the top ten supply 3.5% to 5.5% of the sample.

Worth noting for this clone: Its antigen is still unknown. Base qualities were left out, and no much larger clone turns up one base away.

The paper's findings and limits, for the study overall: While some public TCRs were present in many individuals, most TCR sequences turned up only very rarely across donors. Immune exposure information for the cohort was limited to CMV serostatus. Because HLA typing was unavailable for some donors at each locus, only the typed subset was used in association tests. In a later analysis, most CMV-associated TCR beta chains were found to appear HLA-restricted, with HLA associations seemingly driven largely by CMV exposure. Some IMGT-functional V segments, including TRBV6-2 and TRBV6-3, could not be told apart with the 87-base-pair reads, so those segments were excluded. The presence/absence analyses assumed that sequencing depth was roughly uniform across donors, and that assumption may not be true. In this cohort, only TCR beta chains were sequenced, and detectable features were limited by the absence of alpha or paired-chain data. Compared with the roughly 600-donor mean, donors in an Asian-associated ancestry cluster had fewer N-insertions in productive TCRs, according to a later genetic analysis. When HLA alleles, especially DR and DQ, strongly co-occurred, TCR associations were difficult to assign to individual alleles. Several of the top co-occurrence clusters appeared to be linked to parvovirus B19, influenza, CMV and Epstein-Barr virus, according to a later analysis. A group of highly shared sequence variants was considered likely to be a technical artifact of the sequencing pipeline. A few of the identified cytomegalovirus-associated TCR beta chains were confirmed in vitro to be specific for cytomegalovirus antigens. V-gene and J-gene trimming of TCR beta chains was associated with a missense DCLRE1C variant in a later genetic analysis, and the association was replicated in an independent cohort. In a later analysis, HLA-associated TCR beta chains were found to be more clonally expanded and to have lower generation probabilities than equally common non-associated chains. A further reported finding was that TCR beta sequences accurately predicted the HLA-A and HLA-B alleles for most subjects in the first cohort. Because counts were too low, around 18 rarely observed V segments, including chromosome 9 orphons, were left out of the earlier analysis of about 500 of the donors. The study listed 164 TCR beta chains as associated with cytomegalovirus. The classifier was reported to diagnose cytomegalovirus status with high specificity and sensitivity in both the original and validation cohorts. According to a later analysis, TCR association rates differed among HLA loci, with DRB1 alleles showing the most associated TCRs and HLA-C alleles showing the fewest. Linkage disequilibrium might explain the correlated functional status among segregating V segments, but an unknown experimental factor could not be excluded. At a false discovery rate of 0.05, a later analysis linked around 17,000 TCR beta sequences to specific HLA alleles. The authors suggested that the approach could potentially be extended to other disease states and immunological phenotypes. In an earlier analysis of some 550 of the donors, most TCR beta V segments were observed in productive rearrangements about 87% or about 30% of the time, broadly matching IMGT annotations.

The rearranged chain carries TRBV28 and TRBJ1-2; perhaps TRBD1 is the D gene, with 6 bases matching. Source material: PBMCs. This clonotype was sampled from a woman between 35 and 50 years old in good health and CMV-seropositive. The DNA is as follows: TGTGCCAGCAGTATTCCAGGGGCAGAGTATGGCTACACCTTC. Its protein is CASSIPGAEYGYTF.